This T cell receptor beta chain emerged from a study of T cell repertoires in cytomegalovirus infection. Study-wide background: Signatures in public TCR beta sequences pointed to both CMV infection and matching HLA type. The study's findings and limits: Summed frequency of public TCR beta families distinguished CMV carriers with the relevant HLA. There were HLA-C-restricted CMV-specific TCR beta clonotypes dominating the ex vivo response.

MiXCR, applied by TCRdb to the reads, yields one record per CDR3 protein. Among approximately 76,000 distinct CDR3 sequences listed, approximately 40% were seen once. This clonotype was counted between two and nine times. Its specificity is not known. The V gene lost 4 bases and the J gene lost 10 bases, with 13 bases spanning the gap. CDR1 is SGHTA, CDR2 FQGNSA, per germline. The CDR3 is 12 residues long. This receptor was taken from a human donor in good health (CMV status not recorded). Some clones in this sample may be carry-over from other donors' samples. The material sequenced was CD8+ T cells from cultured PBMCs, taken from culture after CMV antigen stimulation. This chain links TRBV7-2 with TRBJ2-5; possibly TRBD1 for D (6 bases). CDR3 sequence reads: CASSSIPGHQYF. The CDR3 nucleotides read TGTGCCAGCAGCTCGATTCCGGGACACCAGTACTTC. The variable domain in full, with the rest retrieved from reference TRBV7-2 and TRBJ2-5, is GAGVSQSPSNKVTEKGKDVELRCDPISGHTALYWYRQSLGQGLEFLIYFQGNSAPDKSGLPSDRFSAERTGGSVSTLTIQRTQQEDSAVYLCASSSIPGHQYFGPGTRLLVL.